This T cell receptor beta chain was sequenced in a study of tissue T cells after allogeneic stem cell transplantation. CDR1 FNHDT and CDR2 SITEND come from the germline V gene (reference sequence). The CDR3 runs 15 residues. With 2 bases clipped from V and 5 bases from J, the junction kept 7 bases outside the gene matches. As to this clone: Each gene name is a mouse one. The read ends 1 residue early relative to the CDR3; the germline J gene fills the gap.

This sample's time point: mouse harvest day 14 after allogeneic transplant. Mouse grafts combined 10^7 T-cell-depleted bone marrow cells with 10^6 splenic CD5+ T cells. Generated by immunoSEQ multiplex PCR, the TCRdb table keeps only in-frame clones and is missing some. The sample carries approximately 7,900 clones, 30% to 35% recorded once. The chain combines TRBV19 with TRBJ2-7; 10 nucleotides line up with TRBD2. The sample comprised skin. This TCR derives from a female BALB/c mouse given C57BL/6 T cells with graft-versus-host disease after an allogeneic hematopoietic cell transplant. The CDR3 here is CASSIPGGARNEQYF. The sequenced CDR3 bases are TGTGCCAGCAGTATCCCTGGGGGGGCGAGAAATGAACAGTAC.